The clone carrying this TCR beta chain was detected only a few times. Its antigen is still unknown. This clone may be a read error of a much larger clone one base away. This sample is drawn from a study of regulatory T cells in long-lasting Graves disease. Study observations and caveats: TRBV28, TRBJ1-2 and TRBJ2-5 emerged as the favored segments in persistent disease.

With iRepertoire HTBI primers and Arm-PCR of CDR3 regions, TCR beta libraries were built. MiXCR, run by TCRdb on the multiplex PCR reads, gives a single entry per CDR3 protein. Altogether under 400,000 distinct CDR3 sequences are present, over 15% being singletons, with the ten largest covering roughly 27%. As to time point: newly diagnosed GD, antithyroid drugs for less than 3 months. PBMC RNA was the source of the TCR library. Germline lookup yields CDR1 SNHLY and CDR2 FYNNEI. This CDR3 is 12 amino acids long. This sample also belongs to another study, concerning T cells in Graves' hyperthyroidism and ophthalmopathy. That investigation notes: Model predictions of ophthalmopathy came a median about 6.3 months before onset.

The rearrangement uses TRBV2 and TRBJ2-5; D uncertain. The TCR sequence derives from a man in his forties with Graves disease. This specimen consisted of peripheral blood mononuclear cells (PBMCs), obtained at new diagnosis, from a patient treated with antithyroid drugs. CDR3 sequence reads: CASSEALEAQYF. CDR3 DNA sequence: TGTGCCAGCAGTGAAGCCCTAGAGGCCCAGTACTTC.